Sequencing of this TCR beta chain was carried out in a study of tumor-infiltrating lymphocytes in localized non-small cell lung cancer. Method: immunoSEQ multiplex PCR; TCRdb's copy keeps in-frame clones and lacks some. Of approximately 7,200 clones in the sample, about 72% were seen once. CDR1 and CDR2 from the germline V gene are MGHRA and YSYEKL. V was clipped by 6 bases and J by 5 bases; unmatched bases: 9. The length of the CDR3 is 15 residues. V gene TRBV4-1 combines with J gene TRBJ2-1; 8 bases are a match to TRBD2. The receptor's source is a human donor with non-small cell lung cancer. Source material: lung tumor tissue. The CDR3 nucleotides read TGCGCCAGCAGAGCGGTGGTAGCGGGAAACAATGAGCAGTTCTTC. This gives the protein CASRAVVAGNNEQFF.